This TCR beta chain is from a study of identical twins. V lost 2 bases to trimming and J lost 8 bases; unmatched junction nucleotides: 6. Germline V gene sequence: CDR1 MNHEY, CDR2 SVGAGI. The CDR3 covers 15 residues. Points from the study as a whole: Possibly, invariant MAIT and iNKT cells partly confounded zero-insertion analyses.

The table lists this clonotype with many counts. What it binds is not known. TCRdb reanalysed the 5' RACE reads using MiXCR and keeps one entry per CDR3 protein. The data contain around 220,000 distinct CDR3 sequences, over 13% of them singletons. The chain recombines TRBV6-5 with TRBJ2-1; 10 bases match TRBD1. This receptor was identified in a woman aged 18 to 35 in good health. The sequencing sample was made of memory (CD45RO+) T cells sorted from blood. The CDR3 DNA follows: TGTGCCAGCAGTTACCGGGGACAGGGGAAGGATGAGCAGTTCTTC. Residues: CASSYRGQGKDEQFF.